This T cell receptor (beta chain) is drawn from a study of cytomegalovirus exposure and HLA in healthy donors. This clone was seen a single time. CDR3 length: 14 residues. V lost 5 bases to trimming and J lost 6 bases; unmatched junction nucleotides: 8. Germline loops: CDR1 SEHNR, CDR2 FQNEAQ (reference sequence). In the PCR, 60 Vbeta and 13 Jbeta primers were used. Authors' data handling: In a later analysis, the count reached about 75 million unique TCR beta chains, with around 11 million shared. Data came from immunoSEQ multiplex PCR; TCRdb stores just in-frame clones and leaves some out. V and J calls and clone size are those listed in that table; D and trimming were worked out from the DNA. The sample contains 200,000 or so clones, approximately 80% of which appear only once.

The receptor was derived from a boy aged 2-9 years in good health and CMV-seronegative. The genes are TRBV7-9 and TRBJ1-1, with 8 bases aligning to TRBD1. The source material was PBMCs. DNA for the CDR3: TGTGCCAGCAGCCCCCAGACAGGGGAGGCTGAAGCTTTCTTT. Residues: CASSPQTGEAEAFF. Full variable domain (outside the CDR3, taken from reference TRBV7-9 and TRBJ1-1): DTGVSQNPRHKITKRGQNVTFRCDPISEHNRLYWYRQTLGQGPEFLTYFQNEAQLEKSRLLSDRFSAERPKGSFSTLEIQRTEQGDSAMYLCASSPQTGEAEAFFGQGTRLTVV.